This record looks at one TCR beta chain sequence and its context. The antigen is undetermined. The read terminates 3 residues ahead of where the CDR3 ends, so the germline J gene completes it. The repertoire was sequenced with immunoSEQ multiplex PCR; TCRdb's copy has only in-frame clones and lacks some. Its table lists about 14,000 clones. This sample stems from a study of Tregs in tolerant kidney transplant recipients. V was clipped by 4 bases and J by 0 bases; unmatched bases: 4. The CDR3 sequence is 16 residues long. Germline V gives CDR1 SGHRS, CDR2 YFSETQ. Related graft donors supplied nonmyeloablative bone marrow transplants, and mixed chimerism was transient. Study outcomes and limitations: The small number of patients limits these findings pending further validation. This study did not directly address biological reproducibility. Tolerant patients' donor-specific Tregs expanded beyond overall Tregs, suggesting antigen-driven growth. Expanding Tregs on activated donor B cells appeared to best identify donor-specific TCRbeta clones.

The source material was CD8+ T cells from blood (PBMCs), sampled 6 months after the transplant. The TCR sequence derives from a human patient who received a combined kidney and bone marrow transplant. T cells may partly derive from the graft donor. The chain uses TRBV5-1 and TRBJ2-4; TRBD1 matches 10 bases. The CDR3 here is CASSPGTGVAKNIQYF. CDR3 DNA, as far as it was read: TGCGCCAGCAGCCCAGGGACAGGGGTAGCCAAAAACATT.